A single sample gave rise to the 13 T cell receptor beta chains below, sequenced in a study of T cell changes during pregnancy in multiple sclerosis (dated by TCRdb to between 2019 and 2020). The method was the immunoSEQ multiplex PCR assay. The table was pulled from immuneACCESS by TCRdb, which kept in-frame rearrangements only. Such tables lose some clones; where checked, under half of the loss comes from unresolved V genes, and the rest has no known cause. This sample has tens of thousands of clones in its table, and 70% to 90% of those were observed once. About 7% of the sample rests with the top ten. Sequences were derived from CD8+ T cells from peripheral blood mononuclear cells, sampled in the third trimester of pregnancy. These TCRs come from a female donor with multiple sclerosis, enrolled in a pregnancy study.

The chain couples TRBV11-2 to TRBJ1-1, with no clear D. V was pared by 5 bases and J by 6 bases, with 10 bases between. From germline, CDR1 is SGHAT and CDR2 FQNNGV. The CDR3 spans 12 residues. The CDR3 protein is CASSPLYAEAFF. The CDR3 DNA sequence: TGTGCCAGCAGCCCACTGTACGCTGAAGCTTTCTTT.

In its sample, this clone was seen once. The rearrangement joins TRBV10-2 to TRBJ1-4; possible D gene TRBD1, 5 bases. V was trimmed by 4 bases and J by 5 bases, leaving 14 bases between them. Germline V CDR1 and CDR2: WSHSY, SAAADI. The CDR3 runs to 15 residues. The CDR3 region has the DNA TGCGCCAGCAGTGGATCGCAGGGCGCCAATGAAAAACTGTTTTTT. It codes for CASSGSQGANEKLFF.

This rearrangement joins TRBV28 to TRBJ2-7, with TRBD1 matching 8 bases. V dropped 6 bases and J dropped 2; count of bases not matched to a gene: 0. Germline V gene data show CDR1 as MDHEN and CDR2 as SYDVKM. The CDR3 is made up of 12 amino acids. Written as DNA, the CDR3 is TGTGCCAGCAGGGACAGGGCCTACGAGCAGTACTTC. Amino acids: CASRDRAYEQYF. Full variable domain (outside the CDR3, taken from reference TRBV28 and TRBJ2-7): DVKVTQSSRYLVKRTGEKVFLECVQDMDHENMFWYRQDPGLGLRLIYFSYDVKMKEKGDIPEGYSVSREKKERFSLILESASTNQTSMYLCASRDRAYEQYFGPGTRLTVT.

This clone was seen a single time. Being one base from a much bigger clone, this may be a read error. V gene TRBV6-1 combines with J gene TRBJ2-3; TRBD2 agrees at 9 bases. CDR1 is MNHNS, CDR2 SASEGT, per germline. V was clipped by 5 bases and J by 2 bases; unmatched bases: 2. The CDR3 covers 14 residues. The CDR3 nucleotides read TGTGCCAGCAGTAGCGGGGGGCCCACAGATACGCAGTATTTT. As protein: CASSSGGPTDTQYF.

The chain has TRBV5-3 and TRBJ2-7; D may be TRBD2 (6 bases). TRBV5-3 is known as an ORF, though its function is uncertain. This CDR3 region has 16 residues. V lost 4 bases and J lost 2, with 19 bases in between. CDR3 sequence: CARSRRPTRGTYEQYF. DNA for the CDR3: TGTGCCAGAAGCCGCCGTCCAACTCGGGGGACCTACGAGCAGTACTTC.

The chain uses TRBV19 and TRBJ2-1, with D possibly being TRBD2 (6 bases). CDR1 and CDR2 from the germline V gene are LNHDA and SQIVND (reference sequence). The CDR3 sequence is 17 residues long. Trimming removed 1 base at V and 8 bases at J, with 21 bases between. This CDR3 is CASSIGSDWAWGDEQFF. CDR3 in DNA: TGTGCCAGTAGTATAGGATCCGATTGGGCCTGGGGGGATGAGCAGTTCTTC.

This sequence joins TRBV19 and TRBJ1-1, with D unclear. The CDR3 totals 13 residues. Germline CDR1 and CDR2: LNHDA and SQIVND (reference sequence). Trimming took 7 bases from V and 11 from J, leaving 20 bases between them. CDR3 nucleotides: TGTGCCAGTACCCTGAGCCCTGACATGGCGGCTTTCTTT. Amino acids: CASTLSPDMAAFF.

The chain employs TRBV13 and TRBJ2-3, with D maybe TRBD2 (6 bases). CDR1 and CDR2 (germline): PRHDT, FYEKMQ (reference sequence). The CDR3 totals 14 residues. The V gene lost 4 bases and the J gene lost 2 bases, with 10 bases spanning the gap. In DNA form, the CDR3 reads TGTGCCAGCAGCTCCCGGGACTCCACAGATACGCAGTATTTT. Translating it yields CASSSRDSTDTQYF. Complete variable domain (other parts from reference TRBV13 and TRBJ2-3): AAGVIQSPRHLIKEKRETATLKCYPIPRHDTVYWYQQGPGQDPQFLISFYEKMQSDKGSIPDRFSAQQFSDYHSELNMSSLELGDSALYFCASSSRDSTDTQYFGPGTRLTVL.

This chain connects TRBV7-9 to TRBJ1-2; TRBD1 aligns across 9 bases. V shed 8 bases, J shed 6 bases, and the junction held 10 bases outside the gene matches. Germline V gives CDR1 SEHNR, CDR2 FQNEAQ (reference sequence). The CDR3 runs 14 residues. CDR3: CASYVGDRVNGYTF. The DNA of the CDR3 is TGTGCCAGCTACGTGGGGGACAGGGTGAATGGCTACACCTTC.

CDR3 bases: TGCGCCAGCAGCCAATCTCCGGACACGTCCTACGAGCAGTACTTC. This translates into CASSQSPDTSYEQYF. The rearrangement links TRBV4-3 to TRBJ2-7; a possible D gene is TRBD1 (5 bases). The V end was cut by 2 bases, the J end by 1 base, with 12 bases between. The CDR3 is 15 amino acids. Germline CDR1 reads LGHNA; CDR2 reads YSLEER.

The chain has TRBV9 and TRBJ1-1, with 9 bases fitting TRBD1. CDR1 is SGDLS and CDR2 is YYNGEE in the germline V gene. There are 18 residues in the CDR3. V dropped 0 bases and J dropped 7; count of bases not matched to a gene: 16. The CDR3 loop is CASSVEALLQGARIEAFF. In DNA form, the CDR3 reads TGTGCCAGCAGCGTAGAGGCCCTCTTACAGGGGGCGAGGATTGAAGCTTTCTTT.

The rearrangement uses TRBV9 and TRBJ2-7; D possibly corresponds to TRBD1 (5 bases). Germline CDR1 reads SGDLS; CDR2 reads YYNGEE. The CDR3 has 15 amino acids. With 0 bases removed from V and 0 bases from J, the gap between germline ends came to 10 bases. In DNA, the CDR3 is TGTGCCAGCAGCGTAGGGGGCGGCTACTCCTACGAGCAGTACTTC. Protein: CASSVGGGYSYEQYF.

The chain uses TRBV19 and TRBJ1-5; 8 bases are shared with TRBD1. J gave up 2 bases and V 4 bases, and 7 bases lay outside the gene matches. The CDR3 is made up of 16 amino acids. The germline gives CDR1 LNHDA, CDR2 SQIVND (reference sequence). CDR3 sequence reads: CASSTQGAWGNQPQHF. CDR3 bases: TGTGCCAGTAGTACCCAGGGGGCCTGGGGCAATCAGCCCCAGCATTTT. The variable domain in full, with the rest retrieved from reference TRBV19 and TRBJ1-5, is DGGITQSPKYLFRKEGQNVTLSCEQNLNHDAMYWYRQDPGQGLRLIYYSQIVNDFQKGDIAEGYSVSREKKESFPLTVTSAQKNPTAFYLCASSTQGAWGNQPQHFGDGTRLSIL.